This passage covers 26 T cell receptor beta chains from one sample sequenced in a study of vaccination and CD4 T cells after COVID-19. Their antigens remain unidentified. The assay that was used to sequence DNA from cultured CD4+ T cells was the Oncomine TCR Beta short-read assay. TCRdb re-analysed the PCR reads in MiXCR, keeping a single row per CDR3 protein. Of 10,000 to 13,000 distinct CDR3 sequences listed, 31% are singletons. Sample treatment: roughly 10-day PBMC culture with coronavirus spike peptide pools or control peptides (ViraFEST assay). The sequenced material came from CD4+ T cells from blood, cultured in vitro. The receptors shown here come from a human donor who had recovered from COVID-19.

Only a few counts were recorded for this clonotype. The CDR3 region is CASSLEAGFGETQYF. The CDR3 nucleotides read TGTGCCAGCAGCTTAGAGGCCGGGTTTGGAGAGACCCAGTACTTC. The rearrangement links TRBV7-2 to TRBJ2-5; D is unclear. The CDR3 is made up of 15 amino acids. CDR1 and CDR2 (germline): SGHTA, FQGNSA. The V gene lost 1 base and the J gene lost 4 bases, with 13 bases spanning the gap.

The rearrangement links TRBV20-1 to TRBJ2-3; 9 positions agree with TRBD2. There are 15 residues in the CDR3. Germline CDR1 and CDR2: DFQATT and SNEGSKA (reference sequence). V lost 5 bases to trimming and J lost 4 bases; unmatched junction nucleotides: 10. The CDR3 DNA is TGCAGTGCTGACAGAGGGACTAGCAAGCCAGATACGCAGTATTTT. It codes for CSADRGTSKPDTQYF.

This clonotype is deemed medium-sized. This sequence joins TRBV6-5 and TRBJ1-2, with 7 bases identical to TRBD1. Germline assignment: CDR1 MNHEY and CDR2 SVGAGI. This CDR3 comprises 13 residues. V trimming: 2 bases; J trimming: 7 bases; junction bases outside the gene matches: 4. The CDR3 spells CASSYRQGGGYTF. As DNA, the CDR3 is TGTGCCAGCAGTTACAGACAGGGAGGTGGCTACACCTTC.

CDR3 loop: CASSAAGSDQPQHF. The CDR3 DNA reads TGTGCCAGCAGCGCAGCCGGGTCGGATCAGCCCCAGCATTTT. This sequence joins TRBV7-2 and TRBJ1-5; D uncertain. The CDR3 loop spans 14 amino acids. CDR1 is SGHTA and CDR2 is FQGNSA in the germline V gene. V lost 5 bases and J 5 bases, leaving 13 bases between the germline ends. Full variable domain (rest looked up from reference TRBV7-2 and TRBJ1-5): GAGVSQSPSNKVTEKGKDVELRCDPISGHTALYWYRQSLGQGLEFLIYFQGNSAPDKSGLPSDRFSAERTGGSVSTLTIQRTQQEDSAVYLCASSAAGSDQPQHFGDGTRLSIL.

This sequence joins TRBV18 and TRBJ2-1; D is uncertain. The V gene's germline CDR1 is KGHSH and CDR2 LQKENI. The CDR3 runs to 12 residues. The V end lost 3 bases, the J end lost 6 bases, and 6 bases lay between the germline ends. CDR3 coding DNA: TGTGCCAGCTCACCCCCGGGCAATGAGCAGTTCTTC. This gives the protein CASSPPGNEQFF.

This clonotype was seen a few times. The chain joins TRBV7-2 to TRBJ2-7; D remains unclear. This CDR3 has 11 amino acids. Germline values: CDR1 SGHTA, CDR2 FQGNSA. Between the trimmed V and J ends, which lost 4 bases and 3 bases, there was a span of 4 bases. CDR3: CASSSLYEQYF. In DNA, the CDR3 is TGTGCCAGCAGCTCGCTCTACGAGCAGTACTTC. Using reference TRBV7-2 and TRBJ2-7 for the parts outside the CDR3, the full variable domain is GAGVSQSPSNKVTEKGKDVELRCDPISGHTALYWYRQSLGQGLEFLIYFQGNSAPDKSGLPSDRFSAERTGGSVSTLTIQRTQQEDSAVYLCASSSLYEQYFGPGTRLTVT.

The genes are TRBV20-1 and TRBJ2-3, with 12 bases fitting TRBD2. The ends lost 5 bases at V and 5 bases at J; junction bases unmatched: 8. The CDR3 is 15 amino acids. Germline V gives CDR1 DFQATT, CDR2 SNEGSKA (reference sequence). The CDR3, as DNA: TGCAGTGCTTCCCTAGCGGGGGGGCCGGGAGATACGCAGTATTTT. This sequence encodes CSASLAGGPGDTQYF.

CDR3 sequence (DNA): TGTGCCACCAGTGAAGCGGGGAGCACCGGGGAGCTGTTTTTT. Protein product: CATSEAGSTGELFF. J is TRBJ2-2 and V is TRBV24-1; 7 bases map to TRBD2. The germline V gene encodes CDR1 KGHDR and CDR2 SFDVKD. The J segment lost 4 bases and the V segment lost 4 bases, leaving 2 bases of the junction unmatched. The CDR3 consists of 14 residues.

The CDR3 bases are TGTGCCAGCAGCACATTCGGGACAGGGACCTACGAGCAGTACTTC. Protein: CASSTFGTGTYEQYF. The V and J genes are TRBV6-1 and TRBJ2-7, with TRBD1 matching 9 bases. Trimming took 6 bases from V and 2 from J; bases not matched to a gene: 8. CDR3 length equals 15 residues. The germline CDR1 and CDR2 sequences are MNHNS and SASEGT.

The chain uses TRBV7-8 and TRBJ1-2, with no clear D. Germline V gene data show CDR1 as SGHVS and CDR2 as FQNEAQ. V lost 2 bases and J lost 4, with 14 bases in between. The CDR3 spans 15 residues. CDR3: CASSLTARTSYGYTF. The CDR3 nucleotides are TGTGCCAGCAGCTTAACTGCCCGGACGAGCTATGGCTACACCTTC.

The V call is TRBV6-1, the J call TRBJ1-1; D not resolved. With 6 bases removed from V and 3 bases from J, the gap between germline ends came to 11 bases. The germline V gene has CDR1 MNHNS and CDR2 SASEGT. The CDR3 runs to 13 residues. CDR3 nucleotide sequence: TGTGCCAGCAGCACCATCTCGGACACTGAAGCTTTCTTT. Translating it yields CASSTISDTEAFF.

The V call is TRBV11-2, the J call TRBJ2-5; 13 positions agree with TRBD2. The germline gives CDR1 SGHAT, CDR2 FQNNGV. The V gene end was trimmed by 0 bases and the J gene end by 2 bases; junction bases not matched to a gene: 9. There are 19 residues in the CDR3. The CDR3 loop is CASSLEGRLAGGGQETQYF. CDR3 nucleotides: TGTGCCAGCAGCTTAGAAGGCCGACTAGCGGGAGGAGGTCAAGAGACCCAGTACTTC.

In nucleotides, the CDR3 is TGTGCCGACACCCCACCGGGACACCACTACAATGAGCAGTTCTTC. This sequence encodes CADTPPGHHYNEQFF. This chain links TRBV27 with TRBJ2-1, with a possible D match to TRBD1 (6 bases). The CDR3 sequence is 15 residues long. Germline assignment: CDR1 MNHEY and CDR2 SMNVEV (reference sequence). The V end was cut by 11 bases, the J end by 3 bases, with 20 bases between.

Written as DNA, the CDR3 is TGTGCCAGCACAAGGGGACGGGGAGGTCTGATAGAGACCCAGTACTTC. The encoded protein is CASTRGRGGLIETQYF. The V and J genes are TRBV6-1 and TRBJ2-5; D is perhaps TRBD2 (6 bases). Trimming took 7 bases from V and 4 from J, leaving 22 bases between them. The CDR3 is made up of 16 amino acids. Germline V lookup: CDR1 MNHNS, CDR2 SASEGT.

The V gene is TRBV28, the J gene TRBJ2-2, with 7 bases lining up with TRBD2. Germline assignment: CDR1 MDHEN and CDR2 SYDVKM. V shed 8 bases and J 3 bases; nucleotides not matched to a gene: 0. This CDR3 has 12 amino acids. As DNA, the CDR3 is TGTGCCAGCCGGGGGGACACCGGGGAGCTGTTTTTT. Translating it yields CASRGDTGELFF.

Only a few counts were recorded for this clonotype. The chain carries TRBV24-1 and TRBJ2-2; D unclear. Trimming pared 4 bases from V and 5 bases from J, leaving 4 bases between. The CDR3 extends over 12 amino acids. Per the germline V gene, CDR1 is KGHDR and CDR2 is SFDVKD. DNA for the CDR3: TGTGCCACCAGTGACCGTACCGGGGAGCTGTTTTTT. Amino acid sequence: CATSDRTGELFF.

The chain couples TRBV5-6 to TRBJ1-5, with D tentatively TRBD1 (5 bases). Germline loops: CDR1 SGHDT, CDR2 YYEEEE. The CDR3 totals 12 residues. With 5 bases removed from V and 8 bases from J, the gap between germline ends came to 11 bases. The CDR3 loop is CASSWGEEPQHF. CDR3 in DNA: TGTGCCAGCAGTTGGGGGGAAGAGCCCCAGCATTTT.

By share, this clonotype ranks as medium-sized. The chain recombines TRBV2 with TRBJ1-6; D ambiguous. CDR1 and CDR2 (germline): SNHLY, FYNNEI. The CDR3 is 13 amino acids. The V and J ends lost 4 bases and 8 bases respectively, with 9 bases between them. The CDR3 DNA follows: TGTGCCAGCAGTGGACGGTCGGATTCACCCCTCCACTTT. This codes for CASSGRSDSPLHF.

In its sample, this clonotype ranks as medium-sized. The chain employs TRBV6-1 and TRBJ2-5, with 10 bases lining up with TRBD1. The ends lost 5 bases at V and 2 bases at J; junction bases unmatched: 5. The germline CDR1 and CDR2 sequences are MNHNS and SASEGT. The CDR3 covers 15 residues. CDR3 in DNA: TGTGCCAGCAGTCCCCCGGGACAGGGGCAAGAGACCCAGTACTTC. Translation gives CASSPPGQGQETQYF.

The V and J genes are TRBV7-2 and TRBJ1-2; the D gene is possibly TRBD1 (5 bases). Germline values: CDR1 SGHTA, CDR2 FQGNSA. V was trimmed by 3 bases and J by 4 bases, leaving 9 bases between them. The CDR3 has 13 amino acids. The CDR3 loop is CASSLGQGYGYTF. The DNA for the CDR3 is TGTGCCAGCAGCTTGGGGCAGGGCTATGGCTACACCTTC. The variable domain in full, completed from reference TRBV7-2 and TRBJ1-2, reads GAGVSQSPSNKVTEKGKDVELRCDPISGHTALYWYRQSLGQGLEFLIYFQGNSAPDKSGLPSDRFSAERTGGSVSTLTIQRTQQEDSAVYLCASSLGQGYGYTFGSGTRLTVV.

This chain links TRBV28 with TRBJ2-2, with 11 bases fitting TRBD1. The germline CDR1 and CDR2 sequences are MDHEN and SYDVKM. J lost 7 bases, V lost 8 bases, and 9 bases had no gene match. The CDR3 is 15 residues long. The chain's CDR3 is CASFTPDRGRGELFF. CDR3 DNA sequence: TGTGCCAGCTTTACCCCGGACAGGGGGCGCGGGGAGCTGTTTTTT.

This sequence joins TRBV2 and TRBJ2-1; 12 nucleotides align to TRBD2. This CDR3 is 16 amino acids long. With V trimmed by 3 bases and J by 7 bases, 7 bases remained unmatched. Germline CDR1 is SNHLY and CDR2 is FYNNEI. The CDR3 is CASSESASGGANEQFF. In DNA form, the CDR3 reads TGTGCCAGCAGTGAGTCCGCTAGCGGGGGGGCTAATGAGCAGTTCTTC.

By frequency in the sample, this clonotype is medium-sized (0.01 to 0.1%). This rearrangement joins TRBV7-2 to TRBJ1-2; D ambiguous. V lost 1 base, J lost 2 bases, and 8 bases lay in between. This CDR3 contains 14 residues. CDR1 is SGHTA, CDR2 FQGNSA, per germline. This CDR3 reads CASSLDRANYGYTF. Here the CDR3 DNA reads TGTGCCAGCAGCTTAGACCGGGCGAACTATGGCTACACCTTC.

This clonotype was seen a handful of times. The CDR3 nucleotides read TGTGCCACCTACCCGGGGGGACAGGGTATGGATACGCAGTATTTT. Its protein product is CATYPGGQGMDTQYF. V is TRBV27 and J is TRBJ2-3, with 9 bases aligning to TRBD1. J gave up 6 bases and V 10 bases, and 14 bases lay outside the gene matches. Germline V gives CDR1 MNHEY, CDR2 SMNVEV (reference sequence). CDR3 size: 15 residues.

The genes are TRBV27 and TRBJ2-1, with D possibly being TRBD2 (5 bases). V lost 0 bases, J lost 14 bases, and 20 bases lay in between. The germline V gene encodes CDR1 MNHEY and CDR2 SMNVEV (reference sequence). The CDR3 is 15 residues long. The CDR3 region has the DNA TGTGCCAGCAGTTTATCGGGCCCCAGTGGTGGGAGAGAGTTCTTC. Translation: CASSLSGPSGGREFF.

The V gene is TRBV12-3 or TRBV12-4, the J gene TRBJ2-5, with 7 bases lining up with TRBD2. CDR3 length: 15 residues. V lost 7 bases to trimming and J lost 6 bases; unmatched junction nucleotides: 14. CDR3 sequence (DNA): TGTGCCAGCACCTTCCTGGGAGCGGGGCCCCAGACCCAGTACTTC. Protein sequence: CASTFLGAGPQTQYF.